The 14 T cell receptor beta chains in this list originate from one sample, sequenced in a study of T cell repertoires in cytomegalovirus infection. TCRdb called the reads again in MiXCR, with one record for every CDR3 protein. Altogether approximately 990,000 distinct CDR3 sequences are present, 31% being singletons, with the ten largest covering about an eighth. These receptors lack a known antigen. Material: cultured CD8+ T cells from PBMCs, obtained from culture after CMV antigen stimulation. These receptors were obtained from a human donor in good health (CMV status not recorded). Some clones in this sample may be carry-over from other donors' samples.

This clonotype was counted only a few times. V is TRBV27 and J is TRBJ2-7; a possible D gene is TRBD1 (6 bases). This CDR3 spans 13 amino acids. CDR1 and CDR2 (germline): MNHEY, SMNVEV (reference sequence). V was pared by 6 bases and J by 7 bases, with 16 bases between. The CDR3 nucleotides read TGTGCCAGCAGCCACGCGAGGGGGAGAGAGCAGTACTTC. Translating gives CASSHARGREQYF.

V usage is TRBV27 and J usage is TRBJ2-3, with TRBD2 matching 10 bases. The CDR3 extends over 16 amino acids. Germline values: CDR1 MNHEY, CDR2 SMNVEV (reference sequence). V gave up 4 bases and J gave up 3 bases; unmatched junction bases: 7. CDR3 loop: CASSSSGGALTDTQYF. For the CDR3, the DNA is TGTGCCAGCAGTTCTAGCGGGGGCGCCCTGACAGATACGCAGTATTTT.

In this sample, this clonotype turned up many times. In DNA form, the CDR3 reads TGTGCCAGCAGTGCCGGGCGGAGGGGGAGGTATGGCTACACCTTC. Translation gives CASSAGRRGRYGYTF. The chain is built from TRBV12-3 or TRBV12-4 and TRBJ1-2, with a tentative D call TRBD1 (6 bases). Deletions cut 5 bases from V and 5 bases from J, with 18 bases between. The CDR3 is made up of 15 amino acids.

This clonotype was detected only a few times. The chain links TRBV7-9 to TRBJ1-1; D remains ambiguous. The CDR3 sequence is 14 residues long. Germline lookup yields CDR1 SEHNR and CDR2 FQNEAQ (reference sequence). Trimming took off 3 bases at V and 2 bases at J, with 10 bases between the two ends. The CDR3 coding sequence is TGTGCCAGCAGCTTTAGCTTCAGTAACACTGAAGCTTTCTTT. Translation gives CASSFSFSNTEAFF.

This clonotype showed up many times. The chain uses TRBV7-2 and TRBJ2-7; D uncertain. Germline V lookup: CDR1 SGHTA, CDR2 FQGNSA. Trimming left V 11 bases short and J 0 bases short, with 11 bases between. This CDR3 comprises 12 residues. The chain's CDR3 is CALGTDSYEQYF. CDR3 bases: TGTGCCTTAGGTACGGACTCCTACGAGCAGTACTTC.

The count of this clonotype is one. One end of the junction is discordant with germline, which a read error may explain. CDR3: CASSLGLGRSYNEQSF. DNA for the CDR3: TGTGCCAGCAGTTTAGGGCTAGGTCGTTCCTACAATGAGCAGTCCTTC. This chain uses TRBV12-3 or TRBV12-4 with TRBJ2-1; no clear D. The CDR3 is made up of 16 amino acids.

The CDR3: CASSPWIDRGFGETQYF. The CDR3 region has the DNA TGTGCCAGCAGCCCTTGGATCGACAGGGGGTTCGGAGAGACCCAGTACTTC. The rearrangement links TRBV2 to TRBJ2-5; 9 nucleotides align to TRBD1. This CDR3 has 17 residues. Germline V gives CDR1 SNHLY, CDR2 FYNNEI. The trim removed 6 bases at V and 4 bases at J, leaving 15 bases unmatched.

The chain combines TRBV19 with TRBJ2-1; 9 positions match TRBD2. The trim removed 6 bases at V and 3 bases at J, leaving 3 bases unmatched. The CDR3 covers 14 residues. The V gene's germline CDR1 is LNHDA and CDR2 SQIVND (reference sequence). Written as DNA, the CDR3 is TGTGCCAGTAGGGGAGCGGGGGGCTACAATGAGCAGTTCTTC. Residues: CASRGAGGYNEQFF.

Details on this clonotype: Possible read error: a much larger clone is one base away. V is TRBV7-6 and J is TRBJ2-1, with TRBD1 matching over 8 bases. V trimming: 8 bases; J trimming: 8 bases; junction bases outside the gene matches: 14. CDR3 length: 15 amino acids. The germline CDR1 and CDR2 sequences are SGHVS and FNYEAQ. The DNA of the CDR3 is TGTGCCAGCTGCGCCCCGGGACAGGAATTTCATGAGCAGTTCTTC. Its translation: CASCAPGQEFHEQFF.

V is TRBV11-2 and J is TRBJ1-1, with a tentative D call TRBD1 (5 bases). CDR1 is SGHAT, CDR2 FQNNGV, per germline. The CDR3 extends over 13 amino acids. V was cut by 6 bases and J by 4 bases, with 12 bases left in between. The CDR3 here is CASSSFQGTEAFF. The CDR3 nucleotides are TGTGCCAGCAGTTCTTTCCAGGGCACTGAAGCTTTCTTT.

This clonotype was counted a few times. This chain links TRBV10-3 with TRBJ1-2; weak D call: TRBD1 (5 bases). Germline assignment: CDR1 ENHRY and CDR2 SYGVKD. Trimming took 6 bases from V and 6 from J, leaving 8 bases between them. This CDR3 comprises 11 residues. The CDR3 bases are TGTGCCATCAGAGGGGTAGATGGCTACACCTTC. Its protein product is CAIRGVDGYTF.

CDR3 residues: CASSGSGTGGADTQYF. DNA of the CDR3: TGTGCCAGCAGTGGTAGCGGGACAGGGGGCGCGGATACGCAGTATTTT. V usage is TRBV12-3 or TRBV12-4 and J usage is TRBJ2-3, with 12 bases that match TRBD1. J was trimmed by 6 bases and V by 5 bases; bases with no gene match: 9. The CDR3 runs 16 residues.

This clonotype was seen only once. The CDR3 here is CASSLTSWGGYTF. The CDR3 nucleotides are TGTGCCAGCAGTTTAACGTCATGGGGTGGCTACACCTTC. The chain employs TRBV27 and TRBJ1-2, with D uncertain. Trimming stripped 2 bases from V and 7 bases from J, with 11 bases between. This CDR3 contains 13 residues. CDR1 MNHEY and CDR2 SMNVEV come from the germline V gene (reference sequence).

This clonotype has only a few counts. The gene calls are TRBV7-2 and TRBJ2-2; D gene uncertain. Germline lookup yields CDR1 SGHTA and CDR2 FQGNSA. Trimming removed 2 bases at V and 2 bases at J, with 9 bases between. The CDR3 runs to 15 residues. The CDR3 loop is CASSLNTHNTGELFF. Here the CDR3 DNA reads TGTGCCAGCAGCTTAAATACTCATAACACCGGGGAGCTGTTTTTT.